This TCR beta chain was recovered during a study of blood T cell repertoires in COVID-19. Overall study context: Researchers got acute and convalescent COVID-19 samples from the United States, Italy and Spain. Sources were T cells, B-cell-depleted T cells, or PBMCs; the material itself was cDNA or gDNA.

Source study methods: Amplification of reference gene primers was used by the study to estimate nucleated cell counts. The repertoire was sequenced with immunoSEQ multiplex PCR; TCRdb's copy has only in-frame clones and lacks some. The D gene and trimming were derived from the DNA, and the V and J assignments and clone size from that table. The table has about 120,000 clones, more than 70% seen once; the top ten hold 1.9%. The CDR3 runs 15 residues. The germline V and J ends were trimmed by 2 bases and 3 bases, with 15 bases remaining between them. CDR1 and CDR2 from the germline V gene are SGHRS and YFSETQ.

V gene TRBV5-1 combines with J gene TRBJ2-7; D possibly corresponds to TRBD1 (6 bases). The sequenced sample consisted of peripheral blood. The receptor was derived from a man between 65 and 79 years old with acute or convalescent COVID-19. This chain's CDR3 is CASSLNRVAGYEQYF. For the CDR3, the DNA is TGCGCCAGCAGCTTAAACAGGGTGGCCGGCTACGAGCAGTACTTC.